These T cell receptor beta chains were read from a single sample in a study of cytomegalovirus exposure and HLA in healthy donors. The repertoire was sequenced with immunoSEQ multiplex PCR; TCRdb's copy has only in-frame clones and lacks some. The sample lists 200,000 to 300,000 clones, about four fifths seen once, with 1.5% to 2.5% in the top ten. Sequencing input: PBMCs. These receptors all come from a woman aged 40 to 50 in good health and CMV-seropositive. CDR3s include the opening cysteine and the closing phenylalanine or tryptophan. The D gene is left open where the match is weak. Clone size appears in some rows only: once, few, many, or a class for an expanded clone.

>TRBV6-6|.|14|TRBD2|TRBJ2-7
TGTGCCAGCAGTTACCCGGGGGGTAGGAACGAGCAGTACTTC
CASSYPGGRNEQYF
>TRBV5-1|.|16|.|TRBJ2-6
TGCGCCAGCAGCTTGGCCCCCAGGTCTGGGGCCAACGGCCTGACTTTC
CASSLAPRSGANGLTF
>TRBV6-5|.|15|TRBD1|TRBJ2-7
TGTGCCAGCAGTTACGGGGACAGCCTCTCCTACGAGCAGTACTTC
CASSYGDSLSYEQYF
>TRBV7-8|.|15|TRBD1|TRBJ2-1
TGTGCCAGCAGCCAGGGGGCCCGCTCCTACAATGAGCAGTTCTTC
CASSQGARSYNEQFF
>TRBV7-8|.|17|TRBD1|TRBJ2-7
TGTGCCAGCAGCTTACGTTGGTCGGGACAGGGGAGCGGCGAGCAGTACTTC
CASSLRWSGQGSGEQYF
>TRBV19|.|15|.|TRBJ2-7
TGTGCCAGTAGTAGAATACTCGGGAGTATCTACGAGCAGTACTTC
CASSRILGSIYEQYF
>TRBV6-5|.|14|TRBD1|TRBJ2-7
TGTGCCAGCAGTGCACACAGGGGCGCCTACGAGCAGTACTTC
CASSAHRGAYEQYF
>TRBV30|.|13|.|TRBJ1-5
TGTGCCTGGACAGGAGGGGACAATCAGCCCCAGCATTTT
CAWTGGDNQPQHF
>TRBV29-1|once|13|.|TRBJ2-3
TGCAGCGCTCGGGAGATGAGGGCAGATACGCAGTATTTT
CSAREMRADTQYF
>TRBV19|.|14|.|TRBJ1-1
TGTGCCAGTAGTTTAGGGAGCGGGATCGCTGAAGCTTTCTTT
CASSLGSGIAEAFF
>TRBV4-3|.|15|.|TRBJ1-6
TGCGCCAGCAGCCTTGGGGGGGCTGGTAATTCACCCCTCCACTTT
CASSLGGAGNSPLHF
>TRBV2|.|12|.|TRBJ2-5
TGTGCCAGCATCACTACGGGGGAGACCCAGTACTTC
CASITTGETQYF
>TRBV15|.|19|TRBD2|TRBJ2-7
TGTGCCACCAGCAGAGTCCGCCCCTACGGTAGCGGGAAGACCTACGAGCAGTACTTC
CATSRVRPYGSGKTYEQYF
>TRBV4-3|.|18|TRBD1|TRBJ2-1
TGCGCCAGCAGCCAAGAAAGCTTAGGACAGGATTACTACAATGAGCAGTTCTTC
CASSQESLGQDYYNEQFF
>TRBV11-2|.|15|.|TRBJ1-2
TGTGCCAGCAGCTTAATTTCAGATACCCTCTATGGCTACACCTTC
CASSLISDTLYGYTF
>TRBV9|.|15|TRBD1|TRBJ1-1
TGTGCCAGCAGCCCGCTGGGACAGCTGAACACTGAAGCTTTCTTT
CASSPLGQLNTEAFF
>TRBV21-1|once|16|.|TRBJ2-6
TGTGCCAGCAGCAAAATACGGAGCTCTGGGGCCAACGTCCTGACTTTC
CASSKIRSSGANVLTF
>TRBV6-5|.|13|TRBD1|TRBJ1-5
TGTGCCAGCCAGGGGGACAACAGTCAGCCCCAGCATTTT
CASQGDNSQPQHF
>TRBV5-1|.|14|.|TRBJ2-7
TGCGCCAGCAGCTTGGTGACAAAGGCCTACGAGCAGTACTTC
CASSLVTKAYEQYF
>TRBV2|.|14|TRBD1|TRBJ1-5
TGTGCCAGCAGGGGGGACAGCAGCAATCAGCCCCAGCATTTT
CASRGDSSNQPQHF
>TRBV10-3|.|15|TRBD1|TRBJ1-5
TGTGCCATCAGTGAGTCTTGGGACAGGGATCAGCCCCAGCATTTT
CAISESWDRDQPQHF
>TRBV5-4|.|14|.|TRBJ2-7
TGTGCCAGCAGCTTGGAATCTAGATACTACGAGCAGTACTTC
CASSLESRYYEQYF
>TRBV9|few|16|TRBD2|TRBJ2-3
TGTGCCAGCAGTGGGATAGCGGGTCCTGGCACAGATACGCAGTATTTT
CASSGIAGPGTDTQYF
>TRBV6-1|.|12|.|TRBJ1-1
TGTGCCAGCACCAGATTGAACACTGAAGCTTTCTTT
CASTRLNTEAFF
>TRBV27|.|12|TRBD2|TRBJ2-7
TGTGCCAGCACCAGCGGGAACTACGAGCAGTACTTC
CASTSGNYEQYF
>TRBV19|.|15|.|TRBJ1-2
TGTGCCAGTAGTATTTTAGGCGGACAGACTTATGGCTACACCTTC
CASSILGGQTYGYTF
>TRBV29-1|.|12|.|TRBJ2-5
TGCAGCGTTGGAGCGGTGGGAGAGACCCAGTACTTC
CSVGAVGETQYF
>TRBV5-5|.|13|.|TRBJ2-1
TGTGCCAGCTTCAGGGGAGGGAGGAATGAGCAGTTCTTC
CASFRGGRNEQFF
>TRBV28|.|13|.|TRBJ1-1
TGTGCCAGCAGTTTAGACAGCTACACTGAAGCTTTCTTT
CASSLDSYTEAFF
>TRBV9|few|14|TRBD2|TRBJ2-7
TGTGCCAGCAGCGTAGAGGCTAGCGGGACCGAGCAGTACTTC
CASSVEASGTEQYF
>TRBV18|.|14|.|TRBJ1-1
TGTGCCAGCTCACCGAAGGAGGTGAACACTGAAGCTTTCTTT
CASSPKEVNTEAFF
>TRBV11-2|.|16|TRBD1|TRBJ1-4
TGTGCCAGCAGCTTAAACCCCGACAGGGGGACGGAAAAACTGTTTTTT
CASSLNPDRGTEKLFF
>TRBV10-3|.|12|.|TRBJ2-3
TGTGCCATCGGCGGGAACACAGATACGCAGTATTTT
CAIGGNTDTQYF